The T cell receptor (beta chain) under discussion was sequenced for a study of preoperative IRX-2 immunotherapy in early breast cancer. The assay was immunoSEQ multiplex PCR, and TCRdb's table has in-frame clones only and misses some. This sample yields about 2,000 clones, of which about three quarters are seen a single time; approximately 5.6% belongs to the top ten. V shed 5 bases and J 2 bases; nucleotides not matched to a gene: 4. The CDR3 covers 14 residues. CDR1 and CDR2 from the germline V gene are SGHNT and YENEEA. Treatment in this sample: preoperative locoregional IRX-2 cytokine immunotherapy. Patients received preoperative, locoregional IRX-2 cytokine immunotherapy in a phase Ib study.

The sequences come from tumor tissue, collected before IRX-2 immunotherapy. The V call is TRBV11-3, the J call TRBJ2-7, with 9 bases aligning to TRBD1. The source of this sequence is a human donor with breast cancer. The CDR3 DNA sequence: TGTGCCAGCAGCCGGGACAGGGCAGCCTACGAGCAGTACTTC. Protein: CASSRDRAAYEQYF.